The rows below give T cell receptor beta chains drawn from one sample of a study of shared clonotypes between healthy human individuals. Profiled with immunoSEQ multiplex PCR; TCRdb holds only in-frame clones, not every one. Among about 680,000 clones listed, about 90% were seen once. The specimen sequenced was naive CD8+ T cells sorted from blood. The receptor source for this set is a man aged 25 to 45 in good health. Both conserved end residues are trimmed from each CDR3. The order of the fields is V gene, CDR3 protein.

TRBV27,ASSFAGSFYEQY
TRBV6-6,ASSYASANNEQF
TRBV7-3,ASSLLAFGTGVDYEQY
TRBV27,ASSRPGLPEAF
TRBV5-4,ASSFMTGAETQY
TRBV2,ASLGEGPDTEAF
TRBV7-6,ASSFLGSGGYT
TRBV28,TSSLLWGDSNQPQH
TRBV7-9,ASSPDGAQETQY
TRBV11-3,ASSPTASGRNEQF
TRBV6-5,ASSYSAGSKNIQY
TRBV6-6,ASSYNEKLF
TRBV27,ASSSRWGGGYEQY
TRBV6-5,ASSYSTTGELF
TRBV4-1,ASSRIQGRLAGAGGELF
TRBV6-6,ASSFELAGVSEQF
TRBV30,AWSRAGQSTEAF
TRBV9,ASSVDGNTGELF
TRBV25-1,ASSDGGGGPGVDQPQH
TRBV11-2,ASSQGLAGDQETQY
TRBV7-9,ASSYLRLAGANRNTEAF
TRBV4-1,ASSQHPTGTGLDEQY